This TCR beta chain was documented in a study of blood T cell repertoires in COVID-19. In the authors' workflow: Reference gene primer amplification in the assay estimated nucleated cell counts. The data were produced by immunoSEQ multiplex PCR, yet TCRdb's version contains in-frame clones alone and is incomplete. V, J and clone size reflect that table, while D and trimming were determined from the DNA. Among about 200,000 clones listed, about nine tenths were seen once. What was sequenced was peripheral blood. The source is a man between 50 and 59 years old with acute or convalescent COVID-19.

In DNA, the CDR3 is TGTGCCTGGAGCGGGACTGCACAAGAGACCCAGTACTTC. Translated, it gives CAWSGTAQETQYF. The V and J genes are TRBV30 and TRBJ2-5; tentative D call: TRBD2 (6 bases). Germline V gene data show CDR1 as GTSNPN and CDR2 as SVGIG (reference sequence). V was trimmed by 3 bases and J by 2 bases, leaving 10 bases between them. The CDR3 has 13 amino acids.